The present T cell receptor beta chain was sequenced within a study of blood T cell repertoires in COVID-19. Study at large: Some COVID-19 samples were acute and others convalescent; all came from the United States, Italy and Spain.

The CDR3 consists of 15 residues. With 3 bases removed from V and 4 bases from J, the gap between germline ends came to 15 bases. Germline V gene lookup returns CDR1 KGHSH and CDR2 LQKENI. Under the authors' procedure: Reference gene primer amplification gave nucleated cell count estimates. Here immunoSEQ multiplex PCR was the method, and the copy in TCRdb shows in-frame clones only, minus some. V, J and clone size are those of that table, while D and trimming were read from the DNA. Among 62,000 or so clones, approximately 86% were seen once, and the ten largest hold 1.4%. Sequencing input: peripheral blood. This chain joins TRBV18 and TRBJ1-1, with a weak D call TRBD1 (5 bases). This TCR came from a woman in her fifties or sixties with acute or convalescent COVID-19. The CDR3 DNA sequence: TGTGCCAGCTCACCGACATCCGCGGGGCGCACTGAAGCTTTCTTT. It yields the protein CASSPTSAGRTEAFF.